This T cell receptor beta chain derives from a study of blood T cell repertoires in COVID-19. Seattle researchers signed up patients amid active infection and tracked them longitudinally. TCRdb keeps only in-frame clones here, not all; method: immunoSEQ multiplex PCR. The table has around 460,000 clones, roughly 89% seen once. The V gene lost 5 bases and the J gene lost 5 bases, with 19 bases spanning the gap. Per germline, CDR1 SGHNT and CDR2 YENEEA. This CDR3 spans 16 amino acids. This clonotype was obtained from a man aged 18 to 35 with COVID-19, enrolled during active disease. The chain joins TRBV11-3 to TRBJ2-1, with a weak D call TRBD2 (6 bases). The sequenced sample consisted of peripheral blood. For the CDR3, the DNA is TGTGCCAGCAGCCCCTTCGGATCGGGAGCTCACAATGAGCAGTTCTTC. This gives the protein CASSPFGSGAHNEQFF. The variable domain in full, with the rest retrieved from reference TRBV11-3 and TRBJ2-1, is EAGVVQSPRYKIIEKKQPVAFWCNPISGHNTLYWYLQNLGQGPELLIRYENEEAVDDSQLPKDRFSAERLKGVDSTLKIQPAELGDSAVYLCASSPFGSGAHNEQFFGPGTRLTVL.